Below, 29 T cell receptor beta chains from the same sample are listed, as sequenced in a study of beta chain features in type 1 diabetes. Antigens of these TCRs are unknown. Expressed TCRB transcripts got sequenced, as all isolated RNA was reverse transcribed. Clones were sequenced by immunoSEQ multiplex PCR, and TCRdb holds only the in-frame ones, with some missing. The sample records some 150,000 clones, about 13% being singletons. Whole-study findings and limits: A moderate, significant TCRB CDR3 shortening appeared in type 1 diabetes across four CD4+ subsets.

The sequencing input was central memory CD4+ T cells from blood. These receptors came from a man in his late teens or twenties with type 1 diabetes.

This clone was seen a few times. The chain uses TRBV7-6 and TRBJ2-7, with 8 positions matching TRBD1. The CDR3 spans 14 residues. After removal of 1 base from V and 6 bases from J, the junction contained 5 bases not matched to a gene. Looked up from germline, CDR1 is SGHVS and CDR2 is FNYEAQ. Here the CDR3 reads CASSLEQGGGEQYF. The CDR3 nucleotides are TGTGCCAGCAGCTTAGAACAGGGGGGCGGCGAGCAGTACTTC.

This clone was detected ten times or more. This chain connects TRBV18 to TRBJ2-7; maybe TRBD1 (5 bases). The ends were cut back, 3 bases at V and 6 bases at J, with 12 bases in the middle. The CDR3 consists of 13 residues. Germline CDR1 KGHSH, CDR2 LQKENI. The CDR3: CASSPSREGEQYF. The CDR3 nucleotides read TGTGCCAGCTCACCCAGCAGGGAAGGCGAGCAGTACTTC.

The DNA for the CDR3 is TGCGCCAGCAGCGGGGGACAGGGGACAGGCACAGATACGCAGTATTTT. Protein product: CASSGGQGTGTDTQYF. This chain connects TRBV5-1 to TRBJ2-3; 10 bases are shared with TRBD1. V shed 4 bases and J 1 base; nucleotides not matched to a gene: 6. Germline CDR1 reads SGHRS; CDR2 reads YFSETQ. There are 16 residues in the CDR3.

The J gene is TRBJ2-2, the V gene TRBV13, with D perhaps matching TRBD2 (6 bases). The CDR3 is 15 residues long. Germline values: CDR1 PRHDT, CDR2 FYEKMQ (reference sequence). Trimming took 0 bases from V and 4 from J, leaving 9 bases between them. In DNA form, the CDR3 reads TGTGCCAGCAGCTTAGGGGGACTGTTCACCGGGGAGCTGTTTTTT. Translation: CASSLGGLFTGELFF.

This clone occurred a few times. Written as DNA, the CDR3 is TGTGCCAGCAGCCACGGATCATCCTACGAGCAGTACTTC. Its translation is CASSHGSSYEQYF. The chain is built from TRBV11-3 and TRBJ2-7; the D is unclear. This CDR3 region has 13 residues. Germline CDR1 is SGHNT and CDR2 is YENEEA. Trimming removed 5 bases at V and 1 base at J, with 9 bases between. Full variable domain (missing parts from reference TRBV11-3 and TRBJ2-7): EAGVVQSPRYKIIEKKQPVAFWCNPISGHNTLYWYLQNLGQGPELLIRYENEEAVDDSQLPKDRFSAERLKGVDSTLKIQPAELGDSAVYLCASSHGSSYEQYFGPGTRLTVT.

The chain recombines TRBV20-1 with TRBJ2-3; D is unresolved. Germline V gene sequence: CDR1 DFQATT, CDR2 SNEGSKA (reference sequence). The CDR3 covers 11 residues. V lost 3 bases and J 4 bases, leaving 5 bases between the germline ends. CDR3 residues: CSARGSDTQYF. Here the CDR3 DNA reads TGCAGTGCTAGGGGGTCAGATACGCAGTATTTT.

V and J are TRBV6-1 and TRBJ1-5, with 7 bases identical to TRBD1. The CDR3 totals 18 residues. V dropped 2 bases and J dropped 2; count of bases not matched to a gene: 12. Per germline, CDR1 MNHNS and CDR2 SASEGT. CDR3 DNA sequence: TGTGCCAGCAGTGAATACGGACAGGTCCTTTCGGGCAATCAGCCCCAGCATTTT. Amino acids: CASSEYGQVLSGNQPQHF.

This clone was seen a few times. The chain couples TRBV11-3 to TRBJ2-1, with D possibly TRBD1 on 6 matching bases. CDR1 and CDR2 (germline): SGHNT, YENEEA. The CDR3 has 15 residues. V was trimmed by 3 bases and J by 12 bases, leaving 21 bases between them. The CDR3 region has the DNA TGTGCCAGCAGCTTTCAGGGGATTGAGAAGAAGTGGCAGTTCTTC. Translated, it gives CASSFQGIEKKWQFF.

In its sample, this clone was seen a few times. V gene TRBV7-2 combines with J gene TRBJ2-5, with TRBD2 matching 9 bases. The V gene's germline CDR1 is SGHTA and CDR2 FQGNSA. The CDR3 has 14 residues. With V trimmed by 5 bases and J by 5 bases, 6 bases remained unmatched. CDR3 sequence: CASSPQRGVETQYF. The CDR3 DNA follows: TGTGCCAGCAGCCCCCAGCGGGGGGTGGAGACCCAGTACTTC.

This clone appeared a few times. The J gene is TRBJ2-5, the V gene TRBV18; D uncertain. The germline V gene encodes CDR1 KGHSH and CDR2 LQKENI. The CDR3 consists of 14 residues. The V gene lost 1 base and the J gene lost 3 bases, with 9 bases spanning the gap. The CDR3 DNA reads TGTGCCAGCTCACCACTAGAGAGGAAAGAGACCCAGTACTTC. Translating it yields CASSPLERKETQYF.

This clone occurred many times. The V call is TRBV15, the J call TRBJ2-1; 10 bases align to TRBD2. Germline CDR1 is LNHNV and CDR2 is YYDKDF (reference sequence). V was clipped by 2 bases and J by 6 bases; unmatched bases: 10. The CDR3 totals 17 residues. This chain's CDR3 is CATSRPPLAGKSNEQFF. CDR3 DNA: TGTGCCACCAGCAGACCTCCACTAGCGGGGAAGTCCAATGAGCAGTTCTTC.

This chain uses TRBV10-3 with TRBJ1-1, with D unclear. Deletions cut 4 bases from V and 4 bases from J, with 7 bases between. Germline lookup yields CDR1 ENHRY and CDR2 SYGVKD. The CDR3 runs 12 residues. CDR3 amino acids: CAISVESTEAFF. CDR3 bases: TGTGCCATCAGTGTTGAGAGCACTGAAGCTTTCTTT.

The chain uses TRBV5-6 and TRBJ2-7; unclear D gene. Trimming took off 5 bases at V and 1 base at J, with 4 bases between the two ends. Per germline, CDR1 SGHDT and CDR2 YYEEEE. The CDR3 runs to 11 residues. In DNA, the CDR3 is TGTGCCAGCAGTCAGTCCTACGAGCAGTACTTC. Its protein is CASSQSYEQYF.

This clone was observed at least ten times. The CDR3 DNA reads TGTGCCAGCGTTGGGACTGAGTATGGCTACACCTTC. Amino acid sequence: CASVGTEYGYTF. The genes are TRBV6-1 and TRBJ1-2, with a weak D call TRBD1 (5 bases). V was pared by 8 bases and J by 5 bases, with 12 bases between. Germline loops: CDR1 MNHNS, CDR2 SASEGT. The CDR3 extends over 12 amino acids.

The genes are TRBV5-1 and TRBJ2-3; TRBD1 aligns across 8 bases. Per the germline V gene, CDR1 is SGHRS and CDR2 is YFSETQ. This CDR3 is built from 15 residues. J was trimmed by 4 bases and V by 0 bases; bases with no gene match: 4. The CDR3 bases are TGCGCCAGCAGCTTGGCGACAGGGGAAGCAGATACGCAGTATTTT. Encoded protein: CASSLATGEADTQYF.

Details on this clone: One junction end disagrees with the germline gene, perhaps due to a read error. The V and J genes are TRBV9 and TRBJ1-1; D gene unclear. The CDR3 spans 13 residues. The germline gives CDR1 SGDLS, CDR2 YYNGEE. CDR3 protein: CAGSVGPATEAFF. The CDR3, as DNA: TGTGCCGGCAGCGTAGGGCCCGCCACTGAAGCTTTCTTT.

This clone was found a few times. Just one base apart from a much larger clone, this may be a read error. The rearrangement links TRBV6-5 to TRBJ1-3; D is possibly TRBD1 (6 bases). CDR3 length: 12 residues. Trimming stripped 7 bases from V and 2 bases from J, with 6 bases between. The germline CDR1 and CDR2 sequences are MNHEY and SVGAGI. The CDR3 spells CASTGAGNTIYF. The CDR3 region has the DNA TGTGCCAGCACAGGGGCTGGAAACACCATATATTTT.

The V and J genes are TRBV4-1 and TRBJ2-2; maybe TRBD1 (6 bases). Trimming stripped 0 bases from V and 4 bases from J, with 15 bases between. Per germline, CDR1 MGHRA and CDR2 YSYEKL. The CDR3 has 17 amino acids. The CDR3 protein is CASSQDRFQGSTGELFF. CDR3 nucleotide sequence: TGCGCCAGCAGCCAAGATAGATTTCAGGGGAGCACCGGGGAGCTGTTTTTT.

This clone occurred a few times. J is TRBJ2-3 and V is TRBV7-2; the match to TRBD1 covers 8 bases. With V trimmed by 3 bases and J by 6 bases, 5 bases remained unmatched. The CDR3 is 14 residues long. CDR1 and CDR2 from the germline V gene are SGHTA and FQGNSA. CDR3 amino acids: CASSLDRAADTQYF. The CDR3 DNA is TGTGCCAGCAGCTTGGACAGGGCCGCGGATACGCAGTATTTT.

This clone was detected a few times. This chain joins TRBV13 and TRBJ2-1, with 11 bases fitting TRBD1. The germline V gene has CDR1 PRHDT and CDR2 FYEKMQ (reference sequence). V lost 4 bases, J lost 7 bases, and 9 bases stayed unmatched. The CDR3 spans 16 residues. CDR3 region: CASSSDPGQGVNEQFF. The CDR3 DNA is TGTGCCAGCAGCTCGGACCCGGGACAGGGGGTGAATGAGCAGTTCTTC.

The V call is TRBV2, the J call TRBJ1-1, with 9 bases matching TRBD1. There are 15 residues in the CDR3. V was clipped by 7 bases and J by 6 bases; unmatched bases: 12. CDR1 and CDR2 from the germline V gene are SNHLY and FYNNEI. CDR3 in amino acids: CASILSGTGSAEAFF. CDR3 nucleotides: TGTGCCAGCATTCTTTCCGGGACAGGGTCCGCTGAAGCTTTCTTT.

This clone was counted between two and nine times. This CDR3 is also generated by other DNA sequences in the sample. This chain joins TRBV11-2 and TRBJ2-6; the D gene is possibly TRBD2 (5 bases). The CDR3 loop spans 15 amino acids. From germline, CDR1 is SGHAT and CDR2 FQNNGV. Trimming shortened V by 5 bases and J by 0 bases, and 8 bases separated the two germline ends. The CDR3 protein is CASSRDSSGANVLTF. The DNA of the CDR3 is TGTGCCAGCAGCCGGGATAGCTCTGGGGCCAACGTCCTGACTTTC.

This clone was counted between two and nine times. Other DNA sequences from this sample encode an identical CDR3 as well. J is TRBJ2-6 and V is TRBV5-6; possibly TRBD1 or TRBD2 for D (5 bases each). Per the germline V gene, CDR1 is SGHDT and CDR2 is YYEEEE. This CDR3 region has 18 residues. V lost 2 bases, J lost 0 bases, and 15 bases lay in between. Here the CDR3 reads CASSLTLGTASGANVLTF. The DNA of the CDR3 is TGTGCCAGCAGCTTAACACTCGGGACGGCCTCTGGGGCCAACGTCCTGACTTTC.

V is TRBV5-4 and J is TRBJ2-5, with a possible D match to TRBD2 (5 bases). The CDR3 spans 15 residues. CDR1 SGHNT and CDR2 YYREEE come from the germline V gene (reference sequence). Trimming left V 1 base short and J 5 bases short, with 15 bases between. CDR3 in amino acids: CASSLRASSQETQYF. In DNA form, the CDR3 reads TGTGCCAGCAGCTTGAGGGCTAGCTCACAGGAGACCCAGTACTTC. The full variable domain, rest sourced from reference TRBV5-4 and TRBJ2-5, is ETGVTQSPTHLIKTRGQQVTLRCSSQSGHNTVSWYQQALGQGPQFIFQYYREEENGRGNFPPRFSGLQFPNYSSELNVNALELDDSALYLCASSLRASSQETQYFGPGTRLLVL.

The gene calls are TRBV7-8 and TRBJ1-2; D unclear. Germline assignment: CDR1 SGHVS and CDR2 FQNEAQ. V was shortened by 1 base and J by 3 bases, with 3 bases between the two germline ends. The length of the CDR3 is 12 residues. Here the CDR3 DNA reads TGTGCCAGCAGCTTAGTCGACTATGGCTACACCTTC. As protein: CASSLVDYGYTF.

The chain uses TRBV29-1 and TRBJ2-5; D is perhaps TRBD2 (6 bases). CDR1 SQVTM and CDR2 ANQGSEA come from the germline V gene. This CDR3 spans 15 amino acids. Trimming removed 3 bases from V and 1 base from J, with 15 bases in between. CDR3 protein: CSVDGPAGTQETQYF. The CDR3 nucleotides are TGCAGCGTTGATGGGCCGGCGGGGACCCAAGAGACCCAGTACTTC.

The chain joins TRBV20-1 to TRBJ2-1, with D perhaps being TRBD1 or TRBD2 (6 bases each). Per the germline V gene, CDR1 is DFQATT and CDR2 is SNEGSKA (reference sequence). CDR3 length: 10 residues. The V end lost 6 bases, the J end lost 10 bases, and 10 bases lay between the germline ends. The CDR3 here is CSAAGGEQFF. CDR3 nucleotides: TGCAGTGCCGCCGGGGGCGAGCAGTTCTTC.

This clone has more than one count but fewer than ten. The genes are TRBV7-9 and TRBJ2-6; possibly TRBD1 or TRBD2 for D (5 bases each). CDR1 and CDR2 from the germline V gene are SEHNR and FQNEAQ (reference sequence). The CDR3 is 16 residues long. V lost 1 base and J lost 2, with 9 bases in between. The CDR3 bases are TGTGCCAGCAGCTTAGTCGGGGACCCTGGGGCCAACGTCCTGACTTTC. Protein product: CASSLVGDPGANVLTF.

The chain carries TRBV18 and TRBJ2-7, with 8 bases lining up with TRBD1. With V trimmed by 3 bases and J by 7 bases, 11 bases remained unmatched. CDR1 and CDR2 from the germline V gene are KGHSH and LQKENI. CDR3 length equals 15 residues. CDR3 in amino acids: CASSPLGQGEAEQYF. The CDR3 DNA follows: TGTGCCAGCTCACCTCTTGGACAGGGAGAGGCGGAGCAGTACTTC.